The 3 T cell receptor beta chains listed next were all sequenced from one sample in a study of shared clonotypes between healthy human individuals. Clones were read by immunoSEQ multiplex PCR, and TCRdb kept only the in-frame ones, dropping some. The sample lists about 2.1 million clones, 85% to 95% seen once, with roughly 1.7% in the top ten. CD8 cells classed as naive were CD45RO-negative and positively selected for CCR7, excluding terminally differentiated effector memory CD45RA+ cells. Sequencing was carried out using naive CD8+ T cells from PBMCs. The receptors come from a man aged 18-30 years in good health. Some clones in this sample may be carry-over from other donors' samples.

This clone was seen just once. The chain employs TRBV5-1 and TRBJ2-7, with D possibly TRBD1 on 6 matching bases. CDR3 length: 13 amino acids. Per the germline V gene, CDR1 is SGHRS and CDR2 is YFSETQ. Trimming removed 1 base at V and 6 bases at J, with 11 bases between. The CDR3 sequence: CASSLTRGGEQYF. For the CDR3, the DNA is TGCGCCAGCAGCTTGACTAGAGGGGGCGAGCAGTACTTC.

The chain combines TRBV10-3 with TRBJ1-2, with D tentatively TRBD1 (5 bases). Trimming shortened V by 4 bases and J by 4 bases, and 10 bases separated the two germline ends. CDR1 is ENHRY, CDR2 SYGVKD, per germline. CDR3 length equals 13 residues. The chain's CDR3 is CAISGGGTYGYTF. CDR3 DNA: TGTGCCATCAGTGGAGGAGGGACCTATGGCTACACCTTC.

CDR3 loop: CASSTGTGVFTIYF. The CDR3 bases are TGTGCCAGCAGCACAGGGACAGGGGTTTTCACCATATATTTT. This sequence joins TRBV9 and TRBJ1-3, with 10 bases fitting TRBD1. CDR1 and CDR2 (germline): SGDLS, YYNGEE. The length of the CDR3 is 14 residues. The J segment lost 9 bases and the V segment lost 4 bases, leaving 7 bases of the junction unmatched.